A single sample gave rise to the 32 T cell receptor beta chains below, sequenced in a study of graft-versus-host responses after intestinal transplantation. Only in-frame clones appear in the TCRdb table, and some are missing; sequencing was by immunoSEQ multiplex PCR. The top ten hold 1% to 1.5% of the sample, which has approximately 110,000 clones, approximately 93% seen once. Their cognate antigens are unknown. The input for sequencing was unstimulated CD8+ T cells sorted from spleen or lymph node cells, taken before transplant. These receptors all stem from a human donor who was the organ donor for an intestinal transplant.

The chain links TRBV6-5 to TRBJ1-2, with D perhaps matching TRBD1 (5 bases). CDR3 size: 14 residues. Per the germline V gene, CDR1 is MNHEY and CDR2 is SVGAGI. The germline V and J ends were trimmed by 7 bases and 8 bases, with 20 bases remaining between them. The CDR3 coding sequence is TGTGCCAGCAAACCGGGGCCTTTTTTTTGGGGCTACACCTTC. This gives the protein CASKPGPFFWGYTF.

This chain links TRBV4-3 with TRBJ2-7; the match to TRBD2 covers 15 bases. The CDR3 consists of 16 residues. J lost 2 bases, V lost 4 bases, and 3 bases had no gene match. The germline V gene has CDR1 LGHNA and CDR2 YSLEER. The CDR3: CASSPGLAGGAYEQYF. The DNA for the CDR3 is TGCGCCAGCAGCCCCGGACTAGCGGGAGGGGCCTACGAGCAGTACTTC.

The CDR3 nucleotides are TGTGCCAGCAGTGAAGCGGCGGGAGCCTACGAGCAGTACTTC. Its translation: CASSEAAGAYEQYF. J is TRBJ2-7 and V is TRBV6-1; 7 bases align to TRBD2. With 0 bases clipped from V and 2 bases from J, the junction kept 1 base outside the gene matches. The germline gives CDR1 MNHNS, CDR2 SASEGT. The CDR3 sequence is 14 residues long.

The chain links TRBV15 to TRBJ1-2; D is possibly TRBD1 (6 bases). The CDR3 loop spans 15 amino acids. Deletions cut 0 bases from V and 8 bases from J, with 16 bases between. Germline CDR1 reads LNHNV; CDR2 reads YYDKDF (reference sequence). The CDR3 loop is CATSRDHLGARGYTF. For the CDR3, the DNA is TGTGCCACCAGCAGAGATCATCTGGGGGCGCGGGGCTACACCTTC.

The chain uses TRBV6-1 and TRBJ1-5, with TRBD1 as a possible D gene (5 bases). CDR1 is MNHNS, CDR2 SASEGT, per germline. Trimming pared 4 bases from V and 3 bases from J, leaving 10 bases between. The CDR3 is 14 residues long. The CDR3 reads CASSATGLNQPQHF. The CDR3 DNA reads TGTGCCAGCAGTGCAACAGGTCTCAATCAGCCCCAGCATTTT.

This sequence joins TRBV7-2 and TRBJ2-7, with a weak D call TRBD2 (6 bases). CDR1 and CDR2 from the germline V gene are SGHTA and FQGNSA. Trimming took off 1 base at V and 0 bases at J, with 10 bases between the two ends. This CDR3 is built from 15 residues. This CDR3 is CASSLGGRSSYEQYF. CDR3 bases: TGTGCCAGCAGCTTAGGGGGGAGGAGCTCCTACGAGCAGTACTTC.

The chain employs TRBV4-1 and TRBJ1-1, with 10 positions matching TRBD1. CDR3 length equals 14 residues. Germline V gene lookup returns CDR1 MGHRA and CDR2 YSYEKL. V lost 5 bases, J lost 2 bases, and 2 bases stayed unmatched. CDR3 amino acids: CASSGDRGNTEAFF. As DNA, the CDR3 is TGCGCCAGCAGCGGGGACAGGGGAAACACTGAAGCTTTCTTT.

DNA of the CDR3: TGTGCCAGCAGCTCTAACAATGGGTTACCGAACTATGGCTACACCTTC. Amino acid sequence: CASSSNNGLPNYGYTF. The genes are TRBV7-9 and TRBJ1-2; D is unclear. Germline CDR1 SEHNR, CDR2 FQNEAQ (reference sequence). V lost 4 bases to trimming and J lost 2 bases, with 17 bases between them. The length of the CDR3 is 16 residues.

V is TRBV30 and J is TRBJ2-7; D is ambiguous. The CDR3 has 13 amino acids. Germline-derived CDR1 and CDR2 are GTSNPN and SVGIG (reference sequence). V was pared by 5 bases and J by 3 bases, with 14 bases between. CDR3 in amino acids: CAWGPGGSYEQYF. CDR3 in DNA: TGTGCCTGGGGCCCTGGCGGCAGCTACGAGCAGTACTTC. The full variable domain, in which reference TRBV30 and TRBJ2-7 provide the parts outside the CDR3, is SQTIHQWPATLVQPVGSPLSLECTVEGTSNPNLYWYRQAAGRGLQLLFYSVGIGQISSEVPQNLSASRPQDRQFILSSKKLLLSDSGFYLCAWGPGGSYEQYFGPGTRLTVT.

On this clone itself: The sample carries other DNA sequences with the same CDR3. J is TRBJ1-2 and V is TRBV9, with a possible D match to TRBD1 (6 bases). The CDR3 is 19 amino acids. Looked up from germline, CDR1 is SGDLS and CDR2 is YYNGEE. Trimming removed 3 bases at V and 3 bases at J, with 27 bases between. The CDR3 loop reads CASSGHRDFAGRGDYGYTF. CDR3 DNA sequence: TGTGCCAGCAGCGGACACAGGGATTTTGCCGGTCGGGGGGACTATGGCTACACCTTC.

This rearrangement joins TRBV19 to TRBJ1-6, with D tentatively TRBD1 (5 bases). This CDR3 comprises 17 residues. Germline CDR1 reads LNHDA; CDR2 reads SQIVND (reference sequence). Between the trimmed V and J ends, which lost 5 bases and 5 bases, there was a span of 19 bases. CDR3 nucleotide sequence: TGTGCCAGTAGTCGGATGATGGGGGAGAAAAATAATTCACCCCTCCACTTT. It encodes CASSRMMGEKNNSPLHF.

This clone was recorded only once. The junction and the germline gene differ at one end; a read error may be behind it. This sample includes further DNA sequences coding for the same CDR3. This chain links TRBV5-1 with TRBJ2-5, with D uncertain. Per germline, CDR1 SGHRS and CDR2 YFSETQ. This CDR3 is 12 amino acids long. The CDR3: CASSFAGETQYF. In DNA form, the CDR3 reads TGCGCCAGTAGCTTCGCAGGAGAGACCCAGTACTTC.

The genes are TRBV4-1 and TRBJ2-7; D not certain. Germline CDR1 is MGHRA and CDR2 is YSYEKL. Between the trimmed V and J ends, which lost 0 bases and 4 bases, there was a span of 7 bases. The CDR3 runs to 13 residues. Written as DNA, the CDR3 is TGCGCCAGCAGCCAAGAACGCGGTTACGAGCAGTACTTC. This translates into CASSQERGYEQYF.

This clone showed up just once. The genes are TRBV28 and TRBJ2-3, with D possibly being TRBD2 (5 bases). The CDR3 is made up of 14 amino acids. From germline, CDR1 is MDHEN and CDR2 SYDVKM. V dropped 0 bases and J dropped 5 bases, with 9 bases sitting between them. The CDR3 reads CASSLWRAGDTQYF. The CDR3 DNA reads as TGTGCCAGCAGTTTATGGAGGGCCGGAGATACGCAGTATTTT.

V usage is TRBV18 and J usage is TRBJ1-5, with D perhaps matching TRBD1 (5 bases). Germline values: CDR1 KGHSH, CDR2 LQKENI. Between the trimmed V and J ends, which lost 6 bases and 6 bases, there was a span of 15 bases. This CDR3 has 14 amino acids. The CDR3 nucleotides are TGTGCCAGCTCCCCAAACAGGAGGGTTCAGCCCCAGCATTTT. This gives the protein CASSPNRRVQPQHF.

CDR3 bases: TGTGCCAGCAGTCAACTCGGGGGGAGCAATGAGCAGTTCTTC. This encodes CASSQLGGSNEQFF. The gene calls are TRBV27 and TRBJ2-1; TRBD2 matches 7 bases. The germline CDR1 and CDR2 sequences are MNHEY and SMNVEV (reference sequence). CDR3 length equals 14 residues. V trimming: 5 bases; J trimming: 6 bases; junction bases outside the gene matches: 7.

In regard to this clone: The identical CDR3 is also encoded by other nucleotide sequences in the sample. The rearrangement uses TRBV9 and TRBJ2-7; D is uncertain. The CDR3 extends over 14 amino acids. The V gene lost 0 bases and the J gene lost 4 bases, with 11 bases spanning the gap. Germline assignment: CDR1 SGDLS and CDR2 YYNGEE. The CDR3 coding sequence is TGTGCCAGCAGCGTAGGCGACTTACCTTACGAGCAGTACTTC. It yields the protein CASSVGDLPYEQYF.

This chain uses TRBV7-9 with TRBJ1-4, with 8 nucleotides matching TRBD1. This CDR3 is 13 amino acids long. The germline gives CDR1 SEHNR, CDR2 FQNEAQ (reference sequence). Trimming cost V 8 bases and J 8 bases; bases outside gene matches: 7. The CDR3 nucleotides are TGTGCCAGCCTCAGGGGGCCGGGCGAAAAACTGTTTTTT. Translating it yields CASLRGPGEKLFF.

This chain joins TRBV11-2 and TRBJ2-3; D might be TRBD1 or TRBD2, each matching 7 bases. Germline CDR1 reads SGHAT; CDR2 reads FQNNGV. V lost 3 bases, J lost 2 bases, and 15 bases lay in between. This CDR3 spans 16 amino acids. The CDR3, as DNA: TGTGCCAGCAGCTTTCTTTCAGGGGGGGACACAGATACGCAGTATTTT. Translated: CASSFLSGGDTDTQYF.

The gene calls are TRBV29-1 and TRBJ1-1; D is unresolved. Germline CDR1 reads SQVTM; CDR2 reads ANQGSEA. V lost 4 bases, J lost 1 base, and 7 bases lay in between. The CDR3 totals 12 residues. The CDR3 sequence is CSVVPGNTEAFF. The CDR3 nucleotides read TGCAGCGTTGTTCCCGGGAACACTGAAGCTTTCTTT.

This chain connects TRBV7-2 to TRBJ2-7; 15 bases match TRBD2. Germline V CDR1 and CDR2: SGHTA, FQGNSA. V gave up 1 base and J gave up 3 bases; unmatched junction bases: 4. This CDR3 spans 17 amino acids. The DNA of the CDR3 is TGTGCCAGCAGCTTAGGCCCGGGACTAGCGGGGGGCTACGAGCAGTACTTC. This codes for CASSLGPGLAGGYEQYF.

The chain couples TRBV28 to TRBJ2-5; D remains unclear. This CDR3 region has 13 residues. Germline assignment: CDR1 MDHEN and CDR2 SYDVKM. The V gene lost 8 bases and the J gene lost 2 bases, with 12 bases spanning the gap. The CDR3 sequence: CASRTTGQETQYF. CDR3 sequence (DNA): TGTGCCAGCCGGACGACCGGACAAGAGACCCAGTACTTC.

The genes are TRBV9 and TRBJ2-5; D tentatively fits TRBD1 or TRBD2 (6 bases each). V gave up 2 bases and J gave up 7 bases, with 15 bases separating them. Looked up from germline, CDR1 is SGDLS and CDR2 is YYNGEE. CDR3 length equals 14 residues. The CDR3 sequence: CASSVGGNDGTQYF. The CDR3 nucleotides are TGTGCCAGCAGCGTCGGGGGCAATGATGGGACCCAGTACTTC.

This chain connects TRBV28 to TRBJ1-2; D might be TRBD1 (5 bases). The CDR3 extends over 14 amino acids. V lost 6 bases, J lost 4 bases, and 15 bases lay in between. Germline V gene lookup returns CDR1 MDHEN and CDR2 SYDVKM. The chain's CDR3 is CASSRWDGFYGYTF. The CDR3 DNA sequence: TGTGCCAGCAGCCGATGGGACGGATTCTATGGCTACACCTTC.

This clone was recorded once. The J gene is TRBJ2-1, the V gene TRBV7-9; 8 bases are a match to TRBD2. Germline V lookup: CDR1 SEHNR, CDR2 FQNEAQ (reference sequence). There are 19 residues in the CDR3. V lost 6 bases, J lost 3 bases, and 19 bases stayed unmatched. The CDR3 loop reads CASRMGLYGVAGFYNEQFF. In DNA form, the CDR3 reads TGTGCCAGCAGGATGGGACTTTACGGGGTAGCGGGGTTCTACAATGAGCAGTTCTTC.

This chain uses TRBV30 with TRBJ1-1; perhaps TRBD1 as D (5 bases). The V end was cut by 7 bases, the J end by 3 bases, with 12 bases between. From germline, CDR1 is GTSNPN and CDR2 SVGIG (reference sequence). The CDR3 covers 12 residues. CDR3 DNA sequence: TGTGCCTCGTGTGGGGGGGACACTGAAGCTTTCTTT. Protein: CASCGGDTEAFF.

CDR3 coding DNA: TGCGCCAGCAGCCAAGAAGGACTAGCGGTCTCTGGGGCCAACGTCCTGACTTTC. It specifies CASSQEGLAVSGANVLTF. This chain joins TRBV4-1 and TRBJ2-6; TRBD2 agrees at 10 bases. In germline, CDR1 is MGHRA, CDR2 YSYEKL. V was pared by 0 bases and J by 0 bases, with 2 bases of the junction left unmatched. CDR3 length equals 18 residues.

This chain uses TRBV6-5 with TRBJ2-1, with D tentatively TRBD1 (6 bases). This CDR3 region has 13 residues. V shed 5 bases and J shed 5 bases, with 10 bases lying between them. Germline values: CDR1 MNHEY, CDR2 SVGAGI. The CDR3 DNA sequence: TGTGCCAGCAGTCCCGGGACAAACAATGAGCAGTTCTTC. Translating gives CASSPGTNNEQFF.

This sequence joins TRBV6-1 and TRBJ1-3; D is perhaps TRBD1 (6 bases). Trimming cost V 5 bases and J 4 bases, with 12 bases left between them. CDR1 is MNHNS and CDR2 is SASEGT in the germline V gene. The CDR3 is 14 amino acids. CDR3 sequence (DNA): TGTGCCAGCAGTACAGGGTCGAGGGGAAACACCATATATTTT. Amino acids: CASSTGSRGNTIYF.

This chain joins TRBV29-1 and TRBJ2-2, with 7 bases aligning to TRBD2. This CDR3 is 18 amino acids long. CDR1 and CDR2 (germline): SQVTM, ANQGSEA. Trimming cost V 5 bases and J 6 bases; bases outside gene matches: 21. The CDR3 here is CSVRTESRGRLRSGELFF. The CDR3 DNA is TGCAGCGTTCGTACGGAGTCTCGCGGGAGATTACGGTCCGGGGAGCTGTTTTTT.

This clone was recorded once. J is TRBJ2-7 and V is TRBV6-5; unclear D gene. The V and J ends lost 5 bases and 1 base respectively, with 12 bases between them. The CDR3 consists of 14 residues. Germline V gene lookup returns CDR1 MNHEY and CDR2 SVGAGI. The CDR3 loop is CASSESVGSYEQYF. In nucleotides, the CDR3 is TGTGCCAGCAGTGAATCAGTGGGTTCCTACGAGCAGTACTTC.

The chain employs TRBV29-1 and TRBJ2-3; 8 positions agree with TRBD1. This CDR3 is built from 17 residues. Germline trimming cut 6 bases from V and 8 bases from J; bases unmatched to any gene: 22. Germline V gives CDR1 SQVTM, CDR2 ANQGSEA. The CDR3 protein is CSVPYSDRQGTPGTQYF. DNA for the CDR3: TGCAGCGTCCCCTATTCGGACCGACAGGGGACTCCTGGTACGCAGTATTTT.